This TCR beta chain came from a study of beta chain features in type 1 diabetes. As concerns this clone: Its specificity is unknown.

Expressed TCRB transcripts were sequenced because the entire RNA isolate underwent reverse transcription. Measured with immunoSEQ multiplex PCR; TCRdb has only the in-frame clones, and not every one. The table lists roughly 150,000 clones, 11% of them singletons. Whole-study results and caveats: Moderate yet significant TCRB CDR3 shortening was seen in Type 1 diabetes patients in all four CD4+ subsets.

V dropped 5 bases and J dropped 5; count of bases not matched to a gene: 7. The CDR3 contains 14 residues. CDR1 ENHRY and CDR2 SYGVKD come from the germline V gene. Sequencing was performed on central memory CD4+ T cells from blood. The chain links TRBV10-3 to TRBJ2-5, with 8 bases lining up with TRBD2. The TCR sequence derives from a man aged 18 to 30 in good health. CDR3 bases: TGTGCCATCAGTCCGGGACTAGAGGCTGAGACCCAGTACTTC. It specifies CAISPGLEAETQYF.